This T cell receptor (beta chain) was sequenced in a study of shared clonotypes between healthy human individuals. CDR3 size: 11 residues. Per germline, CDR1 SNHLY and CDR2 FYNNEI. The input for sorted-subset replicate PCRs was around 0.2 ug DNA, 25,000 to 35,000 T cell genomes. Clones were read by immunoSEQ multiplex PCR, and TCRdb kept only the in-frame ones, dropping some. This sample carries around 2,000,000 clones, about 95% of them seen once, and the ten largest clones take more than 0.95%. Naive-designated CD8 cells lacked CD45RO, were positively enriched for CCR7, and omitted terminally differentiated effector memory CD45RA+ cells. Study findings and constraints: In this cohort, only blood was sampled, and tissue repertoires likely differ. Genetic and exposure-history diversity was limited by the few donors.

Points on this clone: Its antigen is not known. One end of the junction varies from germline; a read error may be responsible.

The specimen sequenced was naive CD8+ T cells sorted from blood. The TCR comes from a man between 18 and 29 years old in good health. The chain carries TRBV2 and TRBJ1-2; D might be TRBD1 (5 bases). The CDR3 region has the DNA TGTGCCAGCAGTGAAGCGCTTCAGGAGGGGTTC. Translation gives CASSEALQEGF.